The rows below give T cell receptor beta chains drawn from one sample of a study of T cells after yellow fever vaccination. TCRdb redid the calling of the 5' RACE reads with MiXCR, one entry per CDR3 protein. Of about 320,000 distinct CDR3 sequences in the sample, about 6.9% were seen once. The specimen comprised PBMCs, sampled 45 days after the first yellow fever vaccination. The receptors stem from a man aged 18 to 30 who received the YFV17D yellow fever vaccine. Each CDR3 is given with its conserved first and last residue. Fields, in order: J gene, V gene, D gene, clone size, CDR3 length, CDR3 protein, CDR3 DNA. A D gene is named only where the DNA matches it firmly. Size is stated for part of the rows, as once, few or many counts, or as a class when the clone is expanded.

J: TRBJ2-1; V: TRBV6-5; D: .; size: few; length: 16; CDR3: CASSLEGGRLHNEQFF; DNA: TGTGCCAGCAGTTTAGAGGGGGGCCGCCTGCACAATGAGCAGTTCTTC
J: TRBJ1-2; V: TRBV15; D: .; size: .; length: 13; CDR3: CATSRGQAEGYTF; DNA: TGTGCCACCAGCAGAGGACAGGCGGAGGGCTACACCTTC
J: TRBJ2-1; V: TRBV27; D: TRBD2; size: many; length: 18; CDR3: CASSLSRAGGRLYNEQFF; DNA: TGTGCCAGCAGTTTATCGAGAGCGGGGGGACGATTATACAATGAGCAGTTCTTC
J: TRBJ1-1; V: TRBV4-1; D: .; size: many; length: 15; CDR3: CASSQDPTGNTEAFF; DNA: TGCGCCAGCAGCCAAGACCCCACAGGGAACACTGAAGCTTTCTTT
J: TRBJ2-2; V: TRBV4-3; D: TRBD1; size: few; length: 15; CDR3: CASSLQGAGTGELFF; DNA: TGCGCCAGCAGCCTACAGGGGGCTGGCACCGGGGAGCTGTTTTTT
J: TRBJ1-5; V: TRBV5-1; D: .; size: many; length: 16; CDR3: CASSLDGEPAGQPQHF; DNA: TGCGCCAGCAGCTTGGATGGGGAGCCCGCGGGCCAGCCCCAGCATTTT
J: TRBJ2-2; V: TRBV5-4; D: .; size: .; length: 16; CDR3: CASSLDRGRNTGELFF; DNA: TGTGCCAGCAGCTTGGATCGGGGCAGGAACACCGGGGAGCTGTTTTTT
J: TRBJ2-1; V: TRBV21-1; D: .; size: few; length: 14; CDR3: CASKRLVSYNEQFF; DNA: TGTGCCAGCAAGCGACTGGTTTCCTACAATGAGCAGTTCTTC
J: TRBJ2-7; V: TRBV10-3; D: TRBD1; size: .; length: 17; CDR3: CAISKLGQGGNSYEQYF; DNA: TGTGCCATCAGTAAACTAGGACAGGGGGGGAATTCCTACGAGCAGTACTTC
J: TRBJ2-3; V: TRBV7-9; D: TRBD2; size: .; length: 15; CDR3: CASSEIAGVTDTQYF; DNA: TGTGCCAGCAGTGAGATAGCGGGGGTCACAGATACGCAGTATTTT
J: TRBJ1-4; V: TRBV7-6; D: .; size: .; length: 15; CDR3: CASSLAPSTNEKLFF; DNA: TGTGCCAGCAGCTTAGCTCCATCAACTAATGAAAAACTGTTTTTT
J: TRBJ2-3; V: TRBV28; D: .; size: many; length: 13; CDR3: CASSLGDPDTQYF; DNA: TGTGCCAGCAGTTTAGGGGACCCTGATACGCAGTATTTT
J: TRBJ1-2; V: TRBV7-9; D: .; size: .; length: 16; CDR3: CASSKLESEPRGGYTF; DNA: TGTGCCAGCAGCAAATTGGAATCCGAACCTCGAGGTGGCTACACCTTC
J: TRBJ2-1; V: TRBV19; D: TRBD2; size: few; length: 16; CDR3: CASTPWSGGAYNEQFF; DNA: TGTGCCAGTACCCCATGGAGCGGGGGGGCTTACAATGAGCAGTTCTTC
J: TRBJ2-3; V: TRBV4-3; D: .; size: few; length: 15; CDR3: CASSGGRHSTDTQYF; DNA: TGCGCCAGCAGTGGGGGGAGGCATAGCACAGATACGCAGTATTTT
J: TRBJ1-6; V: TRBV5-1; D: TRBD1; size: few; length: 15; CDR3: CASSLSGTGISPLHF; DNA: TGCGCCAGCAGCCTGTCCGGGACAGGGATTTCACCCCTCCACTTT
J: TRBJ2-1; V: TRBV20-1; D: .; size: few; length: 13; CDR3: CSARTSSHNEQFF; DNA: TGCAGTGCTCGGACCTCATCCCACAATGAGCAGTTCTTC
J: TRBJ2-3; V: TRBV19; D: .; size: few; length: 13; CDR3: CASSIGDSDTQYF; DNA: TGTGCCAGTAGTATAGGGGACTCAGATACGCAGTATTTT
J: TRBJ2-3; V: TRBV20-1; D: .; size: .; length: 14; CDR3: CSASRYTSTDTQYF; DNA: TGCAGTGCTAGTCGGTACACTAGCACAGATACGCAGTATTTT
J: TRBJ2-2; V: TRBV12-3/TRBV12-4; D: .; size: few; length: 16; CDR3: CASSPGTLSRAGVLFF; DNA: TGTGCCAGCAGTCCCGGGACCCTCTCAAGAGCCGGGGTTCTGTTTTTT
J: TRBJ2-2; V: TRBV19; D: TRBD2; size: .; length: 15; CDR3: CASSMALAAAGELFF; DNA: TGTGCCAGTAGTATGGCGCTAGCGGCCGCCGGGGAGCTGTTTTTT
J: TRBJ2-3; V: TRBV27; D: .; size: once; length: 14; CDR3: CASRPGSLTDTQYF; DNA: TGTGCCAGCAGACCAGGGTCCCTAACAGATACGCAGTATTTT
J: TRBJ1-5; V: TRBV27; D: .; size: few; length: 15; CDR3: CASSPVGLSNQPQHF; DNA: TGTGCCAGCAGTCCCGTTGGGCTTAGCAATCAGCCCCAGCATTTT
J: TRBJ2-5; V: TRBV5-1; D: TRBD2; size: few; length: 15; CDR3: CASSLLAGTEETQYF; DNA: TGCGCCAGCAGCTTACTAGCGGGTACAGAAGAGACCCAGTACTTC